One sample yielded the 32 T cell receptor beta chains listed below, sequenced in a study of cytomegalovirus exposure and HLA in healthy donors (dated by TCRdb to 2016 to 2017). The protocol used for the library was the immunoSEQ multiplex PCR assay. The multiplex PCR relied on a mix of 60 forward primers for TCR Vbeta segments and 13 reverse primers for TCR Jbeta segments. The clones in this table, taken by TCRdb from immuneACCESS, are in-frame only. Not every clone is retained; where verified, under half of the shortfall comes from an unresolved V gene, and the cause of the rest is unknown. This sample is represented by roughly 100,000 clones; roughly 77% of them were singletons. Approximately 10% of the sample comes from the top ten. The source material was PBMCs. The receptors derive from a woman aged 18-35 years in good health and CMV-seropositive.

In its sample, this clone was seen a few times. This chain links TRBV6-5 with TRBJ1-1, with D perhaps matching TRBD1 (5 bases). The V gene's germline CDR1 is MNHEY and CDR2 SVGAGI. The CDR3 has 15 amino acids. V lost 1 base to trimming and J lost 1 base, with 10 bases between them. For the CDR3, the DNA is TGTGCCAGCAGTTACTTGGGCGGGGGGAACACTGAAGCTTTCTTT. This translates into CASSYLGGGNTEAFF.

The rearrangement links TRBV6-5 to TRBJ1-5; 7 bases line up with TRBD1. The CDR3 loop spans 15 amino acids. V shed 6 bases, J shed 4 bases, and the junction held 9 bases outside the gene matches. Germline V CDR1 and CDR2: MNHEY, SVGAGI. The CDR3 region has the DNA TGTGCCAGCAGCCTAGGGGGCTATTTGAATCAGCCCCAGCATTTT. Protein: CASSLGGYLNQPQHF.

The chain couples TRBV6-4 to TRBJ1-1; D gene uncertain. The V gene lost 0 bases and the J gene lost 7 bases, with 9 bases spanning the gap. Looked up from germline, CDR1 is MRHNA and CDR2 is SNTAGT. The length of the CDR3 is 13 residues. The DNA for the CDR3 is TGTGCCAGCAGTGACTCGTACGCGGGTGAAGCTTTCTTT. It encodes CASSDSYAGEAFF.

This chain links TRBV15 with TRBJ1-2; no clear D. The germline V gene has CDR1 LNHNV and CDR2 YYDKDF (reference sequence). V shed 0 bases and J shed 8 bases, with 13 bases lying between them. The CDR3 covers 14 residues. The CDR3 bases are TGTGCCACCAGCAGAGAGACCCGGGAGGGCGGCTACACCTTC. It translates to CATSRETREGGYTF.

The chain joins TRBV5-1 to TRBJ1-4; D unresolved. The V end lost 5 bases, the J end lost 5 bases, and 13 bases lay between the germline ends. The germline V gene has CDR1 SGHRS and CDR2 YFSETQ. The CDR3 has 14 residues. The CDR3 here is CASSPGLPNEKLFF. DNA of the CDR3: TGCGCCAGCAGTCCAGGTTTGCCAAATGAAAAACTGTTTTTT.

This clone was seen just once. V gene TRBV19 combines with J gene TRBJ1-1; D is ambiguous. Germline V CDR1 and CDR2: LNHDA, SQIVND (reference sequence). The CDR3 is 12 residues long. Trimming pared 1 base from V and 4 bases from J, leaving 4 bases between. CDR3 in DNA: TGTGCCAGTAGTATAGCGGGCACTGAAGCTTTCTTT. Protein: CASSIAGTEAFF.

V gene TRBV18 combines with J gene TRBJ1-2, with 11 bases lining up with TRBD1. The CDR3 is 16 residues long. J was trimmed by 6 bases and V by 3 bases; bases with no gene match: 9. Germline CDR1 and CDR2: KGHSH and LQKENI. The CDR3 sequence: CASSPLPGQGVDGYTF. CDR3 DNA sequence: TGTGCCAGCTCACCGCTTCCGGGACAGGGGGTCGATGGCTACACCTTC.

The chain is built from TRBV28 and TRBJ1-2, with D unresolved. Germline-derived CDR1 and CDR2 are MDHEN and SYDVKM. The CDR3 spans 15 residues. V shed 3 bases and J shed 0 bases, with 11 bases lying between them. CDR3 in DNA: TGTGCCAGCAGTTTTACCTTAGTCTCTAACTATGGCTACACCTTC. Its protein is CASSFTLVSNYGYTF.

V usage is TRBV5-1 and J usage is TRBJ2-4; 12 positions match TRBD2. Germline lookup yields CDR1 SGHRS and CDR2 YFSETQ. This CDR3 has 16 residues. Trimming took 0 bases from V and 4 from J; bases not matched to a gene: 2. CDR3 region: CASSLGLAGVKNIQYF. CDR3 sequence (DNA): TGCGCCAGCAGCTTGGGACTAGCGGGAGTGAAAAACATTCAGTACTTC.

The sample holds one count of this clone. This chain connects TRBV19 to TRBJ1-2, with 11 bases identical to TRBD1. J lost 2 bases, V lost 3 bases, and 5 bases had no gene match. The CDR3 is 16 residues long. Germline CDR1 LNHDA, CDR2 SQIVND (reference sequence). CDR3 region: CASSIRTGGMNYGYTF. The DNA of the CDR3 is TGTGCCAGTAGTATCCGGACAGGGGGCATGAACTATGGCTACACCTTC.

This clone was found once. One end of the junction varies from germline; a read error may be responsible. The chain couples TRBV11-2 to TRBJ1-3, with a tentative D call TRBD1 (5 bases). Germline CDR1 is SGHAT and CDR2 is FQNNGV. This CDR3 region has 12 residues. CDR3 region: CASSGGDPNTGF. CDR3 bases: TGTGCCAGCAGCGGAGGGGATCCAAACACTGGATTT.

J is TRBJ1-4 and V is TRBV21-1; the DNA was not used to check the table's D call, TRBD1. TRBV21-1 corresponds to a pseudogene. This CDR3 has 17 amino acids. The CDR3 loop reads CASSKKNGKTGPGKLFF. CDR3 nucleotide sequence: TGTGCCAGCAGCAAAAAAAATGGTAAGACAGGTCCGGGCAAACTGTTTTTT.

The CDR3 spells CASSSRTQYNSPLHF. In DNA form, the CDR3 reads TGTGCCAGCAGTTCCCGGACACAGTATAATTCACCCCTCCACTTT. The V gene is TRBV27, the J gene TRBJ1-6; tentatively, D is TRBD1 (5 bases). Trimming took 4 bases from V and 4 from J, leaving 11 bases between them. The germline V gene has CDR1 MNHEY and CDR2 SMNVEV (reference sequence). The CDR3 is 15 residues long.

CDR3 nucleotides: TGTGCCAGTAGTATAGGGACAGTTAATTTGGAGACCCAGTACTTC. This codes for CASSIGTVNLETQYF. This chain uses TRBV19 with TRBJ2-5; D possibly corresponds to TRBD1 (6 bases). The CDR3 is made up of 15 amino acids. Germline V gene data show CDR1 as LNHDA and CDR2 as SQIVND (reference sequence). V was clipped by 1 base and J by 5 bases, with 14 bases between them.

The gene calls are TRBV7-3 and TRBJ1-1, with a weak D call TRBD1 (6 bases). CDR3 length: 16 amino acids. The V gene's germline CDR1 is SGHTA and CDR2 FQGTGA. V was trimmed by 2 bases and J by 0 bases, leaving 13 bases between them. CDR3 coding DNA: TGTGCCAGCAGCTTAGAATACAGGGTACTGAACACTGAAGCTTTCTTT. Translating it yields CASSLEYRVLNTEAFF.

The chain couples TRBV19 to TRBJ1-4; 9 nucleotides align to TRBD1. In germline, CDR1 is LNHDA, CDR2 SQIVND (reference sequence). This CDR3 has 14 amino acids. Trimming removed 6 bases from V and 7 bases from J; junction bases left unmatched: 6. The CDR3 DNA reads TGTGCCAGTAGGCGAACAGGGGGCGGTGAAAAACTGTTTTTT. The encoded protein is CASRRTGGGEKLFF.

This clone appeared a few times. This chain links TRBV29-1 with TRBJ2-6; perhaps TRBD1 as D (5 bases). The germline V gene has CDR1 SQVTM and CDR2 ANQGSEA. This CDR3 region has 13 residues. Between the trimmed V and J ends, which lost 5 bases and 4 bases, there was a span of 9 bases. The CDR3 DNA is TGCAGCGTTCAGGGTTCCGGGGCCAACGTCCTGACTTTC. This encodes CSVQGSGANVLTF.

This clone was picked up one time. The V call is TRBV7-9, the J call TRBJ2-7; tentatively, D is TRBD2 (5 bases). The V gene lost 6 bases and the J gene lost 2 bases, with 14 bases spanning the gap. This CDR3 is 14 amino acids long. Germline-derived CDR1 and CDR2 are SEHNR and FQNEAQ (reference sequence). CDR3 residues: CASSLTSGAYEQYF. CDR3 DNA sequence: TGTGCCAGCAGTCTAACTAGTGGAGCCTACGAGCAGTACTTC.

V and J are TRBV2 and TRBJ2-7; 8 bases are shared with TRBD1. The V gene end was trimmed by 1 base and the J gene end by 4 bases; junction bases not matched to a gene: 3. CDR1 is SNHLY, CDR2 FYNNEI, per germline. This CDR3 has 14 residues. CDR3: CASSEGRGLYEQYF. The CDR3 DNA follows: TGTGCCAGCAGTGAAGGCAGGGGGCTGTACGAGCAGTACTTC. The variable domain in full, with the rest retrieved from reference TRBV2 and TRBJ2-7, is EPEVTQTPSHQVTQMGQEVILRCVPISNHLYFYWYRQILGQKVEFLVSFYNNEISEKSEIFDDQFSVERPDGSNFTLKIRSTKLEDSAMYFCASSEGRGLYEQYFGPGTRLTVT.

CDR3: CASSYEGAAGNTIYF. Written as DNA, the CDR3 is TGTGCCAGCAGTTACGAGGGGGCAGCGGGAAACACCATATATTTT. The chain links TRBV6-5 to TRBJ1-3, with 7 bases aligning to TRBD1. The germline V gene encodes CDR1 MNHEY and CDR2 SVGAGI. The CDR3 loop spans 15 amino acids. Trimming at V came to 2 bases and at J to 4 bases, leaving 5 bases not matched to a gene.

This chain uses TRBV5-6 with TRBJ1-2; D perhaps matches TRBD1 (5 bases). The length of the CDR3 is 14 residues. V lost 4 bases, J lost 4 bases, and 14 bases lay in between. The germline V gene has CDR1 SGHDT and CDR2 YYEEEE. CDR3 in amino acids: CASSPTGAIYGYTF. CDR3 nucleotide sequence: TGTGCCAGCAGCCCTACTGGGGCCATCTATGGCTACACCTTC.

The sample holds a few counts of this clone. CDR3 in DNA: TGCGCCAGCAGCTTGGCCGGAGGTGCACAGGGTTCCATTGAGCAGTTCTTC. Protein: CASSLAGGAQGSIEQFF. The chain recombines TRBV5-1 with TRBJ2-1, with D perhaps TRBD1 (6 bases). CDR3 length: 17 residues. Germline V gene data show CDR1 as SGHRS and CDR2 as YFSETQ. V gave up 0 bases and J gave up 9 bases, with 22 bases separating them.

The V and J genes are TRBV21-1 and TRBJ2-5; the table names TRBD1, a call not compared with the DNA. TRBV21-1 is termed a pseudogene. The CDR3 has 12 amino acids. CDR3 DNA sequence: TGTGCCAGGGGGGCAGGTCGAGGGTCCCAGTACTTC. Amino acid sequence: CARGAGRGSQYF.

This clone occurred a few times. This chain connects TRBV27 to TRBJ2-1, with 9 bases identical to TRBD2. J was trimmed by 8 bases and V by 4 bases; bases with no gene match: 12. CDR1 and CDR2 from the germline V gene are MNHEY and SMNVEV (reference sequence). The CDR3 consists of 16 residues. As DNA, the CDR3 is TGTGCCAGCAGTTCTCAAAGCGGGGGGCCCGTCCATGAGCAGTTCTTC. This encodes CASSSQSGGPVHEQFF.

This clone has a handful of counts. The chain joins TRBV7-9 to TRBJ2-7, with D possibly TRBD2 on 5 matching bases. The CDR3 contains 14 residues. Deletions cut 2 bases from V and 6 bases from J, with 14 bases between. Per the germline V gene, CDR1 is SEHNR and CDR2 is FQNEAQ (reference sequence). CDR3 protein: CASSLPGIWVEQYF. For the CDR3, the DNA is TGTGCCAGCAGCTTACCCGGGATCTGGGTCGAGCAGTACTTC.

The gene calls are TRBV18 and TRBJ2-1; D not resolved. From germline, CDR1 is KGHSH and CDR2 LQKENI. The CDR3 contains 14 residues. With 2 bases removed from V and 6 bases from J, the gap between germline ends came to 11 bases. The CDR3 DNA sequence: TGTGCCAGCTCACCATACTCACGTATCAATGAGCAGTTCTTC. It translates to CASSPYSRINEQFF.

The chain combines TRBV2 with TRBJ1-3, with 8 bases lining up with TRBD1. The germline CDR1 and CDR2 sequences are SNHLY and FYNNEI. The CDR3 length is 15 residues. V was clipped by 4 bases and J by 0 bases; unmatched bases: 2. CDR3 sequence reads: CASSGTGLSGNTIYF. As DNA, the CDR3 is TGTGCCAGCAGTGGGACAGGGCTCTCTGGAAACACCATATATTTT.

The chain's CDR3 is CASSDSMTFDLTGELFF. The CDR3 nucleotides are TGTGCCAGCAGTGACTCGATGACTTTCGACCTTACCGGGGAGCTGTTTTTT. This chain links TRBV6-4 with TRBJ2-2; no firm D call. CDR3 length: 17 residues. Germline loops: CDR1 MRHNA, CDR2 SNTAGT. V was trimmed by 0 bases and J by 5 bases, leaving 16 bases between them.

This sequence joins TRBV6-4 and TRBJ1-2; weak D call: TRBD1 (6 bases). This CDR3 spans 14 amino acids. V was cut by 5 bases and J by 2 bases, with 12 bases left in between. Germline V CDR1 and CDR2: MRHNA, SNTAGT. Here the CDR3 reads CASSLHGQNYGYTF. CDR3 nucleotides: TGTGCCAGCAGTCTCCATGGACAGAACTATGGCTACACCTTC.

The chain combines TRBV7-3 with TRBJ2-3; D is unclear. The V gene lost 5 bases and the J gene lost 4 bases, with 16 bases spanning the gap. Germline V gene data show CDR1 as SGHTA and CDR2 as FQGTGA. There are 15 residues in the CDR3. For the CDR3, the DNA is TGTGCCAGCAGCCCGCAAAGCTGGGCCCCAGATACGCAGTATTTT. Protein sequence: CASSPQSWAPDTQYF.

The chain recombines TRBV7-9 with TRBJ2-3; 8 nucleotides line up with TRBD2. V dropped 5 bases and J dropped 0; count of bases not matched to a gene: 4. CDR1 and CDR2 (germline): SEHNR, FQNEAQ (reference sequence). CDR3 length: 15 residues. CDR3 nucleotide sequence: TGTGCCAGCAGCCCAACGGGGGGGAGCACAGATACGCAGTATTTT. This gives the protein CASSPTGGSTDTQYF.

The chain joins TRBV5-4 to TRBJ1-2; 12 positions agree with TRBD1. This CDR3 spans 17 amino acids. V shed 4 bases and J 8 bases; nucleotides not matched to a gene: 15. Germline V CDR1 and CDR2: SGHNT, YYREEE (reference sequence). The CDR3 spells CASSPGGGQGASRGYTF. CDR3 nucleotides: TGTGCCAGCAGCCCGGGCGGGGGACAGGGGGCTTCGAGGGGCTACACCTTC.